The 25 T cell receptor beta chains presented below share a single source sample, sequenced in a study of blood T cells in healthy people across ages. The authors ran a second PCR of roughly 6 to 12 cycles using a sample-barcoded 5' primer and a J-beta primer mix. TCRdb processed the 5' RACE reads anew with MiXCR; each CDR3 protein has one entry. The top ten hold more than 6% of the sample, which has roughly 1,300,000 distinct CDR3 sequences, 59% seen once. Sequencing was carried out using blood. The receptors shown here come from a man between 18 and 35 years old in good health.

V gene TRBV4-1 combines with J gene TRBJ2-7, with D perhaps matching TRBD2 (5 bases). With 3 bases removed from V and 2 bases from J, the gap between germline ends came to 11 bases. The CDR3 has 14 residues. The germline CDR1 and CDR2 sequences are MGHRA and YSYEKL. The CDR3 sequence: CASSHRSGTYEQYF. Written as DNA, the CDR3 is TGCGCCAGCAGCCACCGTTCCGGGACCTACGAGCAGTACTTC.

Regarding this clonotype: Since a much larger clone is just one base distant, this may be a read error. The gene calls are TRBV21-1 and TRBJ2-5; the D segment call TRBD1 is taken from the table without a DNA check. The J call may not be correct, given that the DNA end is closer to TRBJ2-7. TRBV21-1 is tagged as a pseudogene. The length of the CDR3 is 11 residues. The CDR3 here is CASITGGEQYF. CDR3 coding DNA: TGTGCCAGCATTACAGGGGGCGAGCAGTACTTC.

The CDR3 DNA is TGCGCCAGCAGCCTCGGGTCTTGGGAGACCCAGTACTTC. It translates to CASSLGSWETQYF. The chain couples TRBV4-3 to TRBJ2-5, with D hard to call. Trimming took off 4 bases at V and 5 bases at J, with 11 bases between the two ends. Germline V lookup: CDR1 LGHNA, CDR2 YSLEER. The CDR3 length is 13 residues.

This clonotype was detected only once. This sequence joins TRBV10-2 and TRBJ2-7; the D call may be TRBD1 or TRBD2 (6 bases each). Trimming stripped 7 bases from V and 3 bases from J, with 16 bases between. This CDR3 spans 14 amino acids. In germline, CDR1 is WSHSY, CDR2 SAAADI. Here the CDR3 reads CASIRGPDSYEQYF. CDR3 DNA sequence: TGCGCCAGCATACGGGGGCCAGACAGCTACGAGCAGTACTTC.

The chain links TRBV11-2 to TRBJ2-1; 9 nucleotides line up with TRBD2. The V gene end was trimmed by 3 bases and the J gene end by 4 bases; junction bases not matched to a gene: 7. CDR3 length: 16 amino acids. Per the germline V gene, CDR1 is SGHAT and CDR2 is FQNNGV. In nucleotides, the CDR3 is TGTGCCAGCAGCTTGACTAGCGGAGCTAGTTACAATGAGCAGTTCTTC. Its translation is CASSLTSGASYNEQFF.

V and J are TRBV20-1 and TRBJ2-1, with TRBD2 matching over 9 bases. This CDR3 spans 15 amino acids. With V trimmed by 2 bases and J by 5 bases, 7 bases remained unmatched. Germline V lookup: CDR1 DFQATT, CDR2 SNEGSKA (reference sequence). The CDR3 nucleotides read TGCAGTGCTAGACGGGTCGGGACTAGCAACAATGAGCAGTTCTTC. The encoded protein is CSARRVGTSNNEQFF.

A single count supports this clonotype. The chain employs TRBV7-2 and TRBJ2-3, with 9 bases matching TRBD2. With 1 base clipped from V and 4 bases from J, the junction kept 9 bases outside the gene matches. This CDR3 spans 17 amino acids. Germline CDR1 and CDR2: SGHTA and FQGNSA. In DNA, the CDR3 is TGTGCCAGCAGCTTAGGGCGGGGCGGGGGGGTCTCAGATACGCAGTATTTT. This sequence encodes CASSLGRGGGVSDTQYF.

The CDR3 spells CASSLNQARTDTQYF. Here the CDR3 DNA reads TGTGCCAGCAGCTTAAATCAGGCGCGCACAGATACGCAGTATTTT. The rearrangement uses TRBV7-2 and TRBJ2-3; D remains unclear. The CDR3 is 15 residues long. The germline CDR1 and CDR2 sequences are SGHTA and FQGNSA. The V gene lost 2 bases and the J gene lost 1 base, with 10 bases spanning the gap.

The sample holds a few counts of this clonotype. V usage is TRBV7-9 and J usage is TRBJ2-3; D remains ambiguous. The CDR3 covers 14 residues. Trimming removed 5 bases from V and 6 bases from J, with 15 bases in between. Germline V gene data show CDR1 as SEHNR and CDR2 as FQNEAQ (reference sequence). The CDR3 spells CASSPPRVGDTQYF. In nucleotides, the CDR3 is TGTGCCAGCAGCCCCCCCCGGGTTGGGGATACGCAGTATTTT.

There are a few counts of this clonotype. The chain carries TRBV15 and TRBJ2-3; D may be TRBD1 (5 bases). The length of the CDR3 is 16 residues. Germline CDR1 LNHNV, CDR2 YYDKDF (reference sequence). The V end was cut by 0 bases, the J end by 5 bases, with 15 bases between. The CDR3 protein is CATSRDLGRVGDTQYF. CDR3 sequence (DNA): TGTGCCACCAGCAGAGATCTGGGGCGCGTCGGAGATACGCAGTATTTT.

V and J are TRBV7-2 and TRBJ2-1; TRBD2 aligns across 7 bases. CDR3 length: 15 amino acids. Germline V lookup: CDR1 SGHTA, CDR2 FQGNSA. The V gene end was trimmed by 4 bases and the J gene end by 4 bases; junction bases not matched to a gene: 7. CDR3 nucleotide sequence: TGTGCCAGCAGCTATGCTAGCGGTCCTTACAATGAGCAGTTCTTC. It is translated as CASSYASGPYNEQFF.

This clonotype was detected a few times. The rearrangement joins TRBV10-2 to TRBJ1-2; D unclear. Germline assignment: CDR1 WSHSY and CDR2 SAAADI. CDR3 length: 13 residues. Between the trimmed V and J ends, which lost 3 bases and 2 bases, there was a span of 7 bases. The DNA for the CDR3 is TGCGCCAGCAGTGATCCGGGAAACTATGGCTACACCTTC. Its translation: CASSDPGNYGYTF.

The V gene is TRBV4-1, the J gene TRBJ2-3; D remains ambiguous. V lost 2 bases and J 3 bases, leaving 18 bases between the germline ends. There are 17 residues in the CDR3. Germline assignment: CDR1 MGHRA and CDR2 YSYEKL. The chain's CDR3 is CASSQRHSLFETDTQYF. The DNA of the CDR3 is TGCGCCAGCAGCCAAAGGCACTCCCTTTTTGAAACAGATACGCAGTATTTT.

This sequence joins TRBV27 and TRBJ2-1; no clear D. V was cut by 4 bases and J by 13 bases, with 23 bases left in between. The CDR3 covers 15 residues. The germline V gene has CDR1 MNHEY and CDR2 SMNVEV (reference sequence). The CDR3 sequence: CASSSIQQKQETQFF. The CDR3, as DNA: TGTGCCAGCAGTTCGATTCAACAGAAACAAGAGACCCAGTTCTTC.

This sequence joins TRBV29-1 and TRBJ2-7, with D maybe TRBD2 (5 bases). Per the germline V gene, CDR1 is SQVTM and CDR2 is ANQGSEA. Trimming stripped 8 bases from V and 10 bases from J, with 27 bases between. The CDR3 covers 14 residues. The CDR3 reads CSHLALDPGGPQYF. The CDR3 bases are TGCAGCCACCTCGCGCTGGACCCCGGAGGTCCCCAGTACTTC.

The chain is built from TRBV10-3 and TRBJ1-1, with 8 bases that match TRBD1. The CDR3 is 14 residues long. With V trimmed by 3 bases and J by 1 base, 1 base remained unmatched. The germline gives CDR1 ENHRY, CDR2 SYGVKD. CDR3 sequence (DNA): TGTGCCATCAGTGATGGGACAGGGAACACTGAAGCTTTCTTT. Residues: CAISDGTGNTEAFF.

V usage is TRBV7-9 and J usage is TRBJ2-4; 9 nucleotides match TRBD2. The J call could be wrong; TRBJ2-7 is a better fit for the DNA end. This CDR3 is built from 16 residues. Germline CDR1 SEHNR, CDR2 FQNEAQ (reference sequence). For the CDR3, the DNA is TGTGCCAGCAGCTCCACCCTAGCGGGATACCGGTACGAGCAGTACTTC. Protein sequence: CASSSTLAGYRYEQYF.

This chain connects TRBV19 to TRBJ1-2; D is uncertain. V lost 9 bases, J lost 5 bases, and 10 bases lay in between. The CDR3 contains 11 residues. Germline loops: CDR1 LNHDA, CDR2 SQIVND (reference sequence). The chain's CDR3 is CARHLLYGYTF. As DNA, the CDR3 is TGTGCCAGACACCTTCTATATGGCTACACCTTC.

The J gene is TRBJ1-5, the V gene TRBV7-2, with no clear D. Germline CDR1 is SGHTA and CDR2 is FQGNSA. The length of the CDR3 is 14 residues. Trimming left V 4 bases short and J 7 bases short, with 14 bases between. CDR3 in DNA: TGTGCCAGCAGCTCCCGAACAAGGGAACAGCCCCAGCATTTT. Translated: CASSSRTREQPQHF.

This chain joins TRBV28 and TRBJ1-4; TRBD1 matches at 7 bases. CDR1 MDHEN and CDR2 SYDVKM come from the germline V gene. The CDR3 extends over 13 amino acids. Losses at the gene ends were 5 bases for V and 8 bases for J; bases not matched to a gene: 5. Written as DNA, the CDR3 is TGTGCCAGCAGTGGTGACAGGGACGAAAAACTGTTTTTT. This sequence encodes CASSGDRDEKLFF. The variable domain in full, completed from reference TRBV28 and TRBJ1-4, reads DVKVTQSSRYLVKRTGEKVFLECVQDMDHENMFWYRQDPGLGLRLIYFSYDVKMKEKGDIPEGYSVSREKKERFSLILESASTNQTSMYLCASSGDRDEKLFFGSGTQLSVL.

This clonotype came up a few times. This chain joins TRBV12-3 or TRBV12-4 and TRBJ1-4; 10 bases align to TRBD1. J gave up 7 bases and V 6 bases, and 5 bases lay outside the gene matches. The CDR3 consists of 14 residues. CDR3 DNA sequence: TGTGCCAGCAGATCCGGGACAGGGGCTGAAAAACTGTTTTTT. Encoded protein: CASRSGTGAEKLFF.

V is TRBV6-5 and J is TRBJ2-3; 8 bases map to TRBD1. Germline V gene data show CDR1 as MNHEY and CDR2 as SVGAGI. V was clipped by 0 bases and J by 3 bases; unmatched bases: 14. The CDR3 extends over 19 amino acids. Here the CDR3 DNA reads TGTGCCAGCAGTTACTCGAAGGAAGTCGGGACAGGTAGTACAGATACGCAGTATTTT. It yields the protein CASSYSKEVGTGSTDTQYF.

The genes are TRBV28 and TRBJ2-7; 8 nucleotides align to TRBD1. The germline CDR1 and CDR2 sequences are MDHEN and SYDVKM. V gave up 7 bases and J gave up 7 bases; unmatched junction bases: 9. This CDR3 contains 13 residues. The chain's CDR3 is CASTGRGLEEQYF. For the CDR3, the DNA is TGTGCCAGCACAGGCAGGGGGCTTGAAGAGCAGTACTTC.

J is TRBJ2-1 and V is TRBV24-1; D is possibly TRBD1 (6 bases). This CDR3 spans 14 amino acids. Germline CDR1 reads KGHDR; CDR2 reads SFDVKD. V lost 4 bases and J lost 5, with 11 bases in between. CDR3 residues: CATSDPGQHNEQFF. CDR3 bases: TGTGCCACCAGTGACCCTGGACAGCACAATGAGCAGTTCTTC.

This clonotype was seen a single time. The chain recombines TRBV20-1 with TRBJ2-1, with 8 positions matching TRBD2. Unmatched junction bases numbered 9, after V lost 5 bases and J lost 6 bases. CDR3 length: 14 residues. CDR1 is DFQATT, CDR2 SNEGSKA, per germline (reference sequence). DNA for the CDR3: TGCAGTGCTCCAACGCAACTAGCGGTCAATGAGCAGTTCTTC. This sequence encodes CSAPTQLAVNEQFF.